Listed below are T cell receptor beta chains from one sample, sequenced in a study of tumor-infiltrating lymphocytes in primary liver carcinoma. TCRdb re-analysed the multiplex PCR reads in MiXCR, keeping a single row per CDR3 protein. This sample has roughly 100,000 distinct CDR3 sequences, with approximately 80% found just once. The sequencing sample was made of liver tumor tissue from sampling region 3. These TCRs come from a man in his forties or fifties with primary liver carcinoma and hepatitis B virus infection. Both conserved end residues are part of each CDR3. A D gene is named only where the DNA matches it firmly. The size field is filled for only some rows; it gives once, few, many or a size class.

NA,TRBD1,TRBV4-1,TRBJ1-6,TGCGCCAGCAGCCAAGATCGGGGACAGGGCCAGAATTCACACCTCCACTTT,CASSQDRGQGQNSHLHF
NA,NA,TRBV29-1,TRBJ2-3,TGCAGCGTTGCCCCTACCACAGATAGACAGTATTTT,CSVAPTTDRQYF
NA,NA,TRBV12-3/TRBV12-4,TRBJ2-5,TGTGCCAGTGGTTTAGCAACCACCTCTCGGACCCAGTACTTC,CASGLATTSRTQYF
NA,NA,TRBV6-1,TRBJ2-1,TGTGCCAGTTCGGAAGGGCCCCTCAATGAGCAGTTCTTC,CASSEGPLNEQFF
NA,NA,TRBV5-8,TRBJ1-1,TGTGCCATCAGCTTGGCCTCAAACACTGAAGCTTTCTTT,CAISLASNTEAFF
NA,NA,TRBV28,TRBJ2-7,TGTACCAGCAGTGCCCCGGTCAAGCAGTACTTC,CTSSAPVKQYF
NA,TRBD2,TRBV12-3/TRBV12-4,TRBJ2-1,TGTGCCAGCATCCTCAGCGGGGAGGACTACAATGGGCAGTTCTTC,CASILSGEDYNGQFF
NA,NA,TRBV5-4,TRBJ2-7,TGTACCAGCAGCCCCCCGCTGGGCGAGCTGTACTTC,CTSSPPLGELYF
NA,NA,TRBV4-3,TRBJ2-7,TGCGCCAGCAACCAAGATCGGGCTATCGGCTACGAGCAGTACTTC,CASNQDRAIGYEQYF
NA,NA,TRBV11-2,TRBJ1-2,TGTGCCAGCAGCTTACATCCGGGTGGAGGCTACACCTTC,CASSLHPGGGYTF
NA,NA,TRBV12-3/TRBV12-4,TRBJ1-4,TGTGCCAGCAGTTTAGCCGGGATTGAAAAACTGTTTTTC,CASSLAGIEKLFF
NA,TRBD1,TRBV18,TRBJ2-7,TGTGCCAGCGCGGTAGGACAGGGCCCTACCTACGAGCAGTACTTC,CASAVGQGPTYEQYF
NA,NA,TRBV5-1,TRBJ2-1,TGCACCAGCAGCTTGACAGGTGGGAGTAGATACAATGAGCAGTTCTTC,CTSSLTGGSRYNEQFF
NA,NA,TRBV10-3,TRBJ2-7,TGTGTCATCAGTGGGCCGGGGAAACACAAGCAGTACTTC,CVISGPGKHKQYF
NA,NA,TRBV7-9,TRBJ1-2,TGTGCCAGCAGACAAGGAACAGGGCCGCGTGACTACACCTTC,CASRQGTGPRDYTF
NA,TRBD1,TRBV28,TRBJ1-2,TGTGCCAGTGGACAGGGGAATGACGTGGGTGGCTACAGCTTC,CASGQGNDVGGYSF
NA,TRBD2,TRBV10-3,TRBJ2-2,TGTGCCATCAGTGTATTCCGGGAGGCGAATACCGGGGAGCTGTTTTTT,CAISVFREANTGELFF
NA,TRBD2,TRBV6-2/TRBV6-3,TRBJ2-7,TGTGCGAGCAGGTCCTACGGGACTAGGGTATACGAGCAGTACTTC,CASRSYGTRVYEQYF
NA,TRBD2,TRBV29-1,TRBJ2-1,TGCAGCGTGACCGGGACTAGCGGGAGTGGGGAATGCAATGAGCAGCTCTTC,CSVTGTSGSGECNEQLF
NA,NA,TRBV29-1,TRBJ1-2,TGCAGTGCTGCCAGGACCGACTATGGCTACACCTTC,CSAARTDYGYTF
NA,NA,TRBV5-1,TRBJ1-5,TGCGACAGCAGCTTGGGGGGGACTAGCAAACAGCCCCAGCATTTT,CDSSLGGTSKQPQHF
many,TRBD2,TRBV30,TRBJ2-3,TGTGCCGGAGCGGGATTAGATACGCAGTATTTT,CAGAGLDTQYF
NA,TRBD1,TRBV28,TRBJ1-2,TGTGCCAGTACTTTGGAGGGGGCTTATGGCTACACCTTC,CASTLEGAYGYTF
NA,NA,TRBV5-1,TRBJ2-5,TGCGCCAGTGTCGGCGGACTTAGGAGAGAGACCCAGTACTTC,CASVGGLRRETQYF
NA,TRBD1,TRBV6-2/TRBV6-3,TRBJ2-5,TGTGCCAGCAGTTACTCGGACAGGGTGCTATCTGAGACCCAGTACTTC,CASSYSDRVLSETQYF
NA,TRBD1,TRBV29-1,TRBJ2-5,TGCAGCGTCCGAGTCCCGGGACAGGGGGATGAGACCCAGTACTTC,CSVRVPGQGDETQYF
NA,TRBD2,TRBV4-1,TRBJ2-1,TGCGCCAGCAGCCAAGAGCTGACTAGCGGGCAGAGTGAGCAGATCTTC,CASSQELTSGQSEQIF
NA,NA,TRBV4-3,TRBJ2-2,TGCGCCAGCAGTCAGGGACTGAACACCGGGGATCTGTTTTTT,CASSQGLNTGDLFF
NA,TRBD2,TRBV14,TRBJ2-2,TGTGCCAGCAGCCAAGAAGTAGGACTAGCGGGAGACACCGGGGAACTGCTTTTT,CASSQEVGLAGDTGELLF
NA,TRBD1,TRBV5-1,TRBJ2-2,TGCGACAGCAGCGACAGGGTCCCAAACAGCGGGGAGCTGTTTTTT,CDSSDRVPNSGELFF
NA,NA,TRBV4-1,TRBJ2-5,TGCGCCAGCAGCCCACATCAGGGACGGCAAGAGACCCAGTACTTC,CASSPHQGRQETQYF
many,NA,TRBV28,TRBJ1-1,TGTGCCAGCGCCCCCCCACAGGGTATGAACACTGAAGCTTTCTTT,CASAPPQGMNTEAFF
NA,TRBD2,TRBV5-1,TRBJ2-1,TGCGCCAGCAGCTCCCTATCGGGAGGGCCCATTGAGCAGTTCTTC,CASSSLSGGPIEQFF
NA,NA,TRBV5-6,TRBJ2-5,TGTGCCAGCAGCTCGGAGGCTAGCCAATGGACCCAGTACTTC,CASSSEASQWTQYF
NA,NA,TRBV5-6,TRBJ2-7,NA,CATSNTWGEGSYEHYF
NA,NA,TRBV29-1,TRBJ2-1,TGCAGCGTTCAACCGTACACTAGAGGGATGTACAATGAGCAGTTCTTC,CSVQPYTRGMYNEQFF
NA,NA,TRBV29-1,TRBJ1-1,TGCAGCGTCGATGGAGGATGGGGTATGAACACCGAAGCTTTCTTT,CSVDGGWGMNTEAFF
NA,TRBD1,TRBV9,TRBJ1-4,TGTGCCAGCAGCGCTACAGGGGCCCGAGGGGAAAAACTGTTTTTT,CASSATGARGEKLFF
NA,TRBD2,TRBV6-2/TRBV6-3,TRBJ2-7,TGTGTCAGCAGTTACCCCCCAGGTGCGGGGGCCTACGAGCAGTACTTC,CVSSYPPGAGAYEQYF